This T cell receptor (beta chain) emerged from a study of OX40 agonist ivuxolimab in advanced cancers. Germline V gene sequence: CDR1 WNHNN, CDR2 SYGVQD (reference sequence). The V end lost 2 bases, the J end lost 8 bases, and 10 bases lay between the germline ends. The CDR3 is 14 amino acids. This clone was detected a few times. Libraries were prepared by immunoSEQ multiplex PCR; TCRdb keeps only in-frame clonotypes and omits some of them. The sample lists around 33,000 clones; about 93% were seen once. Sequencing used CD4+ or CD8+ T cells sorted from blood, obtained in a trial of the OX40 agonist ivuxolimab. The receptor was isolated from an adult with an advanced solid tumor such as melanoma, head and neck, liver or kidney cancer. The rearrangement joins TRBV10-1 to TRBJ1-6; D unresolved. The CDR3 reads CASSEGFLDSPLHF. The CDR3 DNA sequence: TGCGCCAGCAGTGAGGGGTTTTTGGATTCACCCCTCCACTTT.